The rows below give T cell receptor beta chains drawn from one sample of a study of cytomegalovirus exposure and HLA in healthy donors. The assay was immunoSEQ multiplex PCR, and TCRdb's table has in-frame clones only and misses some. The data hold 50,000 to 65,000 clones, with about 95% observed a single time. Input material: PBMCs. The receptors stem from a young woman in good health and CMV-seropositive. Each CDR3 is given with its conserved first and last residue. The D gene is left open where the match is weak. Clone size, where shown, is once, few, many, or a class for clones that have expanded.

CDR3 protein | CDR3 DNA | V gene | D gene | clone size | J gene
CASTVLRPENNEQFF | TGTGCCAGCACCGTCCTCCGGCCGGAGAACAATGAGCAGTTCTTC | TRBV5-4 | NA | NA | TRBJ2-1
CASSLSGGGTQETQYF | TGTGCCAGCAGCTTATCGGGCGGGGGTACGCAAGAGACCCAGTACTTC | TRBV7-9 | TRBD2 | NA | TRBJ2-5
CASSVASGTSFFEQFF | TGTGCCAGCAGCGTAGCTAGTGGGACTAGCTTTTTCGAGCAGTTCTTC | TRBV9 | TRBD2 | NA | TRBJ2-1
CASRVTSGGAHEQFF | TGTGCCAGCAGAGTGACTAGCGGGGGGGCCCATGAGCAGTTCTTC | TRBV2 | TRBD2 | NA | TRBJ2-1
CASSPGQVEANTGELFF | TGTGCCAGCTCACCAGGACAGGTGGAAGCGAACACCGGGGAGCTGTTTTTT | TRBV18 | TRBD1 | once | TRBJ2-2
CATSPTGNSYEQYF | TGTGCCACCAGCCCGACAGGGAACTCCTACGAGCAGTACTTC | TRBV15 | TRBD1 | NA | TRBJ2-7
CASSQFPRPAGEAFF | TGCGCCAGCAGCCAATTCCCCAGGCCCGCCGGTGAAGCTTTCTTT | TRBV4-1 | NA | NA | TRBJ1-1
CASSHRQQQYF | TGTGCCAGCAGCCACAGGCAACAGCAGTACTTC | TRBV14 | NA | NA | TRBJ2-7
CASRPSLGAGQGLVDEQYF | TGTGCCAGCAGGCCCAGTCTGGGGGCGGGACAGGGCTTAGTCGACGAGCAGTACTTC | TRBV28 | TRBD1 | NA | TRBJ2-7
CARSQTGSAEAFF | TGTGCCAGAAGCCAGACAGGGTCCGCTGAAGCTTTCTTT | TRBV5-3 | TRBD1 | NA | TRBJ1-1
CASSSLGLSLSSYEQYF | TGTGCCAGCAGTTCCCTGGGCCTATCCCTAAGCTCCTACGAGCAGTACTTC | TRBV28 | NA | NA | TRBJ2-7
CASGGSGRALTDTQYF | TGTGCCAGTGGGGGTAGCGGGAGGGCTCTCACAGATACGCAGTATTTT | TRBV10-3 | TRBD2 | NA | TRBJ2-3
CASSLIAGVNLETQYF | TGTGCCAGCAGCTTGATAGCGGGGGTCAACCTAGAGACCCAGTACTTC | TRBV7-9 | TRBD2 | NA | TRBJ2-5
CSAGGGTTLFF | TGCAGTGCTGGGGGGGGGACAACTTTGTTCTTC | TRBV20-1 | NA | once | TRBJ2-1
CASSSLYIWHEQFF | TGTGCCAGCAGCTCCTTATATATATGGCATGAGCAGTTCTTC | TRBV7-8 | NA | NA | TRBJ2-1
CASSLEREQYF | TGTGCCAGCAGCTTAGAGCGAGAGCAGTACTTC | TRBV7-9 | NA | NA | TRBJ2-7
CASSPAAGGSYEQYF | TGTGCCAGCTCACCTGCGGCAGGGGGCTCCTACGAGCAGTACTTC | TRBV18 | TRBD1 | NA | TRBJ2-7
CASSEERDTQYF | TGTGCCAGCAGTGAAGAGAGAGATACGCAGTATTTT | TRBV2 | NA | NA | TRBJ2-3
CAWSAGGVAFF | TGTGCCTGGAGTGCCGGGGGAGTAGCTTTCTTT | TRBV30 | NA | once | TRBJ1-1
CASTHRQETQYF | TGTGCCAGCACCCACCGCCAGGAGACCCAGTACTTC | TRBV7-2 | NA | NA | TRBJ2-5
CASSYDDRRYEQYF | TGTGCCAGCAGTTATGACGACAGGCGGTACGAGCAGTACTTC | TRBV6-5 | NA | few | TRBJ2-7
CASSDPTGGNYGYTF | TGTGCCAGCAGTGACCCGACCGGCGGCAACTATGGCTACACCTTC | TRBV25-1 | NA | NA | TRBJ1-2
CASSTQPSATEMHF | TGTGCCAGTAGCACACAGCCCTCTGCTACCGAAATGCATTTT | TRBV19 | NA | NA | TRBJ1-5
CASSDLEGGTQYF | TGTGCCAGCAGCGACTTAGAAGGGGGGACCCAGTACTTC | TRBV9 | NA | NA | TRBJ2-5
CASSIVTGTRYDQYF | TGTGCCAGCAGCATCGTCACAGGGACGCGGTACGACCAGTACTTC | TRBV28 | NA | NA | TRBJ2-7
CASSYTGAGSGNTIYF | TGTGCCAGCAGTTACACAGGGGCCGGATCTGGAAACACCATATATTTT | TRBV6-5 | TRBD1 | NA | TRBJ1-3
CASSLRGSGDTEAFF | TGTGCCAGCAGCCTGCGGGGGTCAGGGGACACTGAAGCTTTCTTT | TRBV27 | NA | NA | TRBJ1-1
CASSEVRAATGELFF | TGTGCCAGCAGTGAAGTGCGGGCCGCTACCGGGGAGCTGTTTTTT | TRBV6-1 | NA | NA | TRBJ2-2
CASSVGGDSLSGNTIYF | TGTGCCAGCAGCGTAGGAGGGGACAGTCTCTCTGGAAACACCATATATTTT | TRBV9 | TRBD1 | NA | TRBJ1-3
CASSSQGGAKVAGANVLTF | TGTGCCAGCAGTTCGCAAGGGGGCGCGAAGGTGGCCGGGGCCAACGTCCTGACTTTC | TRBV27 | TRBD1 | NA | TRBJ2-6
CASSPNRRTGANEQYF | TGTGCCAGCAGTCCCAACCGGAGGACAGGGGCTAACGAGCAGTACTTC | TRBV27 | TRBD1 | NA | TRBJ2-7
CASSPPGQGVHEQYF | TGTGCCAGCAGTCCTCCGGGACAGGGGGTACACGAGCAGTACTTC | TRBV28 | TRBD1 | NA | TRBJ2-7
CAWMGVETVWGTKREAYNEQFF | TGTGCCTGGATGGGGGTAGAGACCGTTTGGGGAACTAAGAGGGAGGCCTACAATGAGCAGTTCTTC | TRBV30 | NA | NA | TRBJ2-1
CASIWTSGILETQYF | TGTGCCAGCATTTGGACTAGCGGGATCCTGGAGACCCAGTACTTC | TRBV6-1 | TRBD2 | NA | TRBJ2-5
CASTDVQGKGGLAQYF | TGTGCCAGCACCGACGTTCAGGGCAAAGGGGGATTGGCGCAGTATTTT | TRBV7-8 | NA | once | TRBJ2-3
CASSLNVATEAFF | TGTGCCAGCAGCCTAAACGTTGCCACTGAAGCTTTCTTT | TRBV9 | NA | NA | TRBJ1-1
CASSSVAGGNTQYF | TGTGCCAGCAGCTCGGTAGCGGGGGGTAATACGCAGTATTTT | TRBV7-3 | TRBD2 | NA | TRBJ2-3
CASSDGGLGWDQPQHF | TGCGCCAGCAGTGATGGGGGACTAGGTTGGGATCAGCCCCAGCATTTT | TRBV10-2 | NA | NA | TRBJ1-5
CASSPLLAGGRDEQFF | TGTGCCAGCAGTCCCCTTCTAGCGGGGGGGCGTGATGAGCAGTTCTTC | TRBV27 | TRBD2 | NA | TRBJ2-1
CASRMTGVGTEAFF | TGTGCCAGCAGGATGACAGGGGTGGGGACTGAAGCTTTCTTT | TRBV2 | TRBD1 | NA | TRBJ1-1
CSVLDRAGIQYF | TGCAGCGTTTTAGACAGGGCAGGCATTCAGTACTTC | TRBV29-1 | TRBD1 | NA | TRBJ2-4
CASSPPDWAVDNEQFF | TGTGCCAGCAGCCCGCCCGATTGGGCAGTAGACAATGAGCAGTTCTTC | TRBV7-9 | NA | NA | TRBJ2-1
CASSPSGGGDTQYF | TGTGCCAGCAGCCCTAGCGGGGGGGGAGATACGCAGTATTTT | TRBV25-1 | TRBD2 | NA | TRBJ2-3
CASSFGRGNTEAFF | TGTGCCAGCAGTTTCGGCAGGGGTAATACTGAAGCTTTCTTT | TRBV27 | NA | NA | TRBJ1-1
CASSFGQGGTDTQYF | TGTGCCAGCAGTTTTGGGCAGGGGGGAACAGATACGCAGTATTTT | TRBV27 | NA | NA | TRBJ2-3
CSGRTGHDTQYF | TGCAGCGGGAGGACAGGTCATGATACGCAGTATTTT | TRBV29-1 | TRBD1 | NA | TRBJ2-3
CASRDTVRYEQYF | TGTGCCAGCAGGGACACGGTTCGCTACGAGCAGTACTTC | TRBV2 | NA | NA | TRBJ2-7
CASSLFPVNYGYTF | TGTGCCAGCAGCCTATTTCCGGTTAACTATGGCTACACCTTC | TRBV5-6 | NA | NA | TRBJ1-2
CASTLNSQGYGYTF | TGTGCCAGCACCCTCAATTCACAGGGATATGGCTACACCTTC | TRBV6-6 | NA | NA | TRBJ1-2